The entry that follows covers one T cell receptor (beta chain) sequence. As processed by the authors: Reference gene primer amplification gave nucleated cell count estimates. TCRdb's copy holds only in-frame clones and misses some; the assay was immunoSEQ multiplex PCR. V and J calls and clone size follow that table, whereas D and trimming were derived from the DNA. Of under 95,000 clones listed, approximately 86% are singletons. The data were obtained in a study of blood T cell repertoires in COVID-19. Across the study: Sites across the United States, Italy and Spain contributed samples from acute and convalescent COVID-19. The cDNA or gDNA used as material had been derived from T cells, B-cell-depleted T cells, or PBMCs.

Per germline, CDR1 SQVTM and CDR2 ANQGSEA. This CDR3 is 14 amino acids long. Trimming cost V 6 bases and J 4 bases; bases outside gene matches: 7. The sequence came from a woman over 75 with acute or convalescent COVID-19. The chain uses TRBV29-1 and TRBJ2-2; TRBD1 agrees at 8 bases. The specimen sequenced was peripheral blood. CDR3 protein: CSVEGRGPTGELFF. The CDR3, as DNA: TGCAGCGTAGAGGGCAGGGGGCCCACCGGGGAGCTGTTTTTT.